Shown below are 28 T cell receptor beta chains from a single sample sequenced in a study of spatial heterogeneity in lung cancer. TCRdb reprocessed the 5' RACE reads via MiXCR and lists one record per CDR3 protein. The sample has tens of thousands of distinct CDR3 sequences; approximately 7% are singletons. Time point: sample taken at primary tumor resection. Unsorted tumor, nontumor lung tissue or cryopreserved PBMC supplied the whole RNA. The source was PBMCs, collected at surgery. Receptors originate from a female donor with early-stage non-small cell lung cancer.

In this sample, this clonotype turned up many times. The CDR3: CASSLSSNTYEQYF. CDR3 nucleotide sequence: TGTGCCAGCAGTTTATCCAGTAATACCTACGAGCAGTACTTC. V is TRBV12-3 or TRBV12-4 and J is TRBJ2-7; no clear D gene. V dropped 2 bases and J dropped 2 bases, with 10 bases sitting between them. The CDR3 consists of 14 residues.

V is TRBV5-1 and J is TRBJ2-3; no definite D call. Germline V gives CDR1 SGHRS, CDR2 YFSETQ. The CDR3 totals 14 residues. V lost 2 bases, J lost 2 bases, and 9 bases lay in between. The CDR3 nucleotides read TGCGCCAGCAGCTTCGACTTGCCCACAGATACGCAGTATTTT. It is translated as CASSFDLPTDTQYF. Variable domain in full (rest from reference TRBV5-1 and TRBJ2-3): KAGVTQTPRYLIKTRGQQVTLSCSPISGHRSVSWYQQTPGQGLQFLFEYFSETQRNKGNFPGRFSGRQFSNSRSEMNVSTLELGDSALYLCASSFDLPTDTQYFGPGTRLTVL.

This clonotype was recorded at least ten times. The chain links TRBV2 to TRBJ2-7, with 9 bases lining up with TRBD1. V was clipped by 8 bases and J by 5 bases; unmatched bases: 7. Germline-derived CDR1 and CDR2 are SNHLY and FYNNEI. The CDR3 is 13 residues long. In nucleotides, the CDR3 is TGTGCCAGCGGGGCAACAGGGGGCCACGAGCAGTACTTC. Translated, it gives CASGATGGHEQYF.

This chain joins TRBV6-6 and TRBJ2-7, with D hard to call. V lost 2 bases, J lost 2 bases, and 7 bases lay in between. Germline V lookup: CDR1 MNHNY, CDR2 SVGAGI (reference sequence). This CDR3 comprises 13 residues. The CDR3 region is CASSYDNPYEQYF. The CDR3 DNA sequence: TGTGCCAGCAGTTACGACAATCCCTACGAGCAGTACTTC.

The CDR3 nucleotides are TGTGCCAGCAGTTTGGGCCAGGGGGGCCTGGGAGAGCAGTTCTTC. Protein: CASSLGQGGLGEQFF. This sequence joins TRBV27 and TRBJ2-1; tentative D call: TRBD1 (7 bases). The V end was cut by 3 bases, the J end by 10 bases, with 19 bases between. The germline V gene encodes CDR1 MNHEY and CDR2 SMNVEV (reference sequence). The CDR3 consists of 15 residues.

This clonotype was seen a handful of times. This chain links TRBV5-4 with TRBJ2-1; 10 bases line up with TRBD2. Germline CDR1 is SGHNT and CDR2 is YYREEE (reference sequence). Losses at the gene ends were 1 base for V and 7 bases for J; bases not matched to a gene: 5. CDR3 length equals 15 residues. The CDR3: CASSLFLAGENEQFF. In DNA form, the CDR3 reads TGTGCCAGCAGCTTGTTTCTAGCGGGGGAAAATGAGCAGTTCTTC.

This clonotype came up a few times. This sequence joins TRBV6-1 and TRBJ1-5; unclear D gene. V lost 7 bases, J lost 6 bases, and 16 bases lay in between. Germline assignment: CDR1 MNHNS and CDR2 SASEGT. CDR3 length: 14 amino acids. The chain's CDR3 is CASILWVGRQPQHF. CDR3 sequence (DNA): TGTGCCAGCATTCTCTGGGTTGGGCGTCAGCCCCAGCATTTT.

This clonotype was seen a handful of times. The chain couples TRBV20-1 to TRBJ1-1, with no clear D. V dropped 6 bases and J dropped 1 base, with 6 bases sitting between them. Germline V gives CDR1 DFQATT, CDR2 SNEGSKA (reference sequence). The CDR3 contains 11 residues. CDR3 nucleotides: TGCAGTGCCCTTAGGAACACTGAAGCTTTCTTT. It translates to CSALRNTEAFF.

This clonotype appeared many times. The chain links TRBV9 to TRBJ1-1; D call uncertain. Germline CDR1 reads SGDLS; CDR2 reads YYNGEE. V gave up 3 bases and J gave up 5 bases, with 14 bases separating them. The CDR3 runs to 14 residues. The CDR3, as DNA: TGTGCCAGCAGCGCTGATCCCCCGTGGACTGAAGCTTTCTTT. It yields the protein CASSADPPWTEAFF.

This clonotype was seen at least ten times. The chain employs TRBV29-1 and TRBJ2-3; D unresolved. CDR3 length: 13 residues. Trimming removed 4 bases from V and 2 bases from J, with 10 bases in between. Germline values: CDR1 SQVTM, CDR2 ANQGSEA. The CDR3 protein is CSVVNRPTDTQYF. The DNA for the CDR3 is TGCAGCGTTGTTAACAGACCCACAGATACGCAGTATTTT.

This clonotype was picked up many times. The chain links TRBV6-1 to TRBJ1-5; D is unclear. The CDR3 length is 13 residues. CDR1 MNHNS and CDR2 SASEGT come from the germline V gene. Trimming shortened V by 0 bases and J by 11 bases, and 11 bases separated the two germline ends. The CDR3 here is CASSEARRAAQHF. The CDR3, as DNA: TGTGCCAGCAGTGAAGCGAGAAGGGCGGCCCAGCATTTT.

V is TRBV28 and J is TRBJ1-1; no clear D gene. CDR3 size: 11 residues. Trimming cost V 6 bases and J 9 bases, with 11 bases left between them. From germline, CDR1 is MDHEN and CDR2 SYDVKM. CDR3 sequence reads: CASSLGPQAFF. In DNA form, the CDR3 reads TGTGCCAGCAGCCTAGGACCGCAAGCTTTCTTT.

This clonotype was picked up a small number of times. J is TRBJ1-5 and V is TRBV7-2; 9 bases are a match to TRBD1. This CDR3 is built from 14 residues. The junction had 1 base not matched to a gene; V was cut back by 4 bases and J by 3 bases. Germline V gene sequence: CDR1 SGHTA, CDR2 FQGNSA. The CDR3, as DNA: TGTGCCAGCAGCTGGACAGGGGCCAATCAGCCCCAGCATTTT. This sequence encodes CASSWTGANQPQHF.

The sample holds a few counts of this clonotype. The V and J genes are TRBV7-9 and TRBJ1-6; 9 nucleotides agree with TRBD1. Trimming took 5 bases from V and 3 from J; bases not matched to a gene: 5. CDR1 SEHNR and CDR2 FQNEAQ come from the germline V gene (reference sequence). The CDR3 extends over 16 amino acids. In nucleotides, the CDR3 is TGTGCCAGCAGCGCCGGGACAGGGTTCTATAATTCACCCCTCCACTTT. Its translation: CASSAGTGFYNSPLHF.

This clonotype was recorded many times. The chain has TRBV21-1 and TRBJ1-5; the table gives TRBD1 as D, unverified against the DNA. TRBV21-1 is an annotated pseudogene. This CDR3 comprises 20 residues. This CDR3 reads CASTPCGPCGDNVGTQPQHF. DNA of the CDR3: TGTGCCAGCACCCCTTGTGGTCCCTGTGGGGACAATGTTGGGACTCAGCCCCAGCATTTT.

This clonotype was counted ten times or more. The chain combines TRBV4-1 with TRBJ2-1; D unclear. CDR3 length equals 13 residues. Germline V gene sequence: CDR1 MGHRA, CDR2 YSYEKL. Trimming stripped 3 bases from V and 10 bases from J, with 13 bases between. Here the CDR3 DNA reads TGCGCCAGCAGCCACCCTGAAGGCATCGAGCAGTTCTTC. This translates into CASSHPEGIEQFF.

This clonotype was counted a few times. CDR3 coding DNA: TGTGCCAGCATCGAACTAGCGGAAGAGACCCAGTACTTC. Translation: CASIELAEETQYF. The chain uses TRBV2 and TRBJ2-5, with 8 bases aligning to TRBD2. With V trimmed by 7 bases and J by 3 bases, 4 bases remained unmatched. The CDR3 extends over 13 amino acids. Germline lookup yields CDR1 SNHLY and CDR2 FYNNEI.

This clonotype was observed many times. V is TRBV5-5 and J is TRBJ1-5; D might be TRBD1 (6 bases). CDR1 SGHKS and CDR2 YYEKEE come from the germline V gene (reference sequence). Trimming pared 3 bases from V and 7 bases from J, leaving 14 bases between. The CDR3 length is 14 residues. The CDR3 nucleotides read TGTGCCAGCAGCTCGCAACAGGGCGGCCAGCCCCAGCATTTT. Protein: CASSSQQGGQPQHF.

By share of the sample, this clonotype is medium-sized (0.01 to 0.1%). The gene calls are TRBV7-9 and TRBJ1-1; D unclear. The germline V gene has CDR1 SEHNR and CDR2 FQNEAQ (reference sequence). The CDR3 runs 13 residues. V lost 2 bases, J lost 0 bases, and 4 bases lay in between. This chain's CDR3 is CASSLTMNTEAFF. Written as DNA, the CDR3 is TGTGCCAGCAGCTTAACGATGAACACTGAAGCTTTCTTT. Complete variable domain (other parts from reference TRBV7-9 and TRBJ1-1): DTGVSQNPRHKITKRGQNVTFRCDPISEHNRLYWYRQTLGQGPEFLTYFQNEAQLEKSRLLSDRFSAERPKGSFSTLEIQRTEQGDSAMYLCASSLTMNTEAFFGQGTRLTVV.

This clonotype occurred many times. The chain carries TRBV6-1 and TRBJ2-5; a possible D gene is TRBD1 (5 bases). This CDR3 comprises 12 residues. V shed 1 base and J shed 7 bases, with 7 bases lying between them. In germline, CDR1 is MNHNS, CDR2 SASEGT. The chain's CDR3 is CASSEVRGTQYF. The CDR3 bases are TGTGCCAGCAGTGAAGTAAGGGGGACCCAGTACTTC.

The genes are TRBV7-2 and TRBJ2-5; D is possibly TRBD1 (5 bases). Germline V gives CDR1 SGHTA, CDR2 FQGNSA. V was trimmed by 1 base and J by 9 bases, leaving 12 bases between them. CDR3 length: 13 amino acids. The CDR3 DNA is TGTGCCAGCAGCTTAGATTTCAGGGCCGCCCAGTACTTC. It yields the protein CASSLDFRAAQYF.

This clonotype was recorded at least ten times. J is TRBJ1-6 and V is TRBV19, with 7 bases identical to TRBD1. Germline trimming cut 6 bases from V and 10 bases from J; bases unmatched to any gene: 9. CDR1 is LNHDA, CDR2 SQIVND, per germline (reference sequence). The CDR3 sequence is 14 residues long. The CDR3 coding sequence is TGTGCCAGTAGCCCCGACAGGGTGGGCTCACCCCTCCACTTT. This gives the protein CASSPDRVGSPLHF.

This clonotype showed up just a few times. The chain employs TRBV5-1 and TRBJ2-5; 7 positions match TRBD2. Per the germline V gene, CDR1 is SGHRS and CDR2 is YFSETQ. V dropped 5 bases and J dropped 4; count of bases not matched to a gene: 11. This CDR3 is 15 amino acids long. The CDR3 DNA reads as TGCGCCAGCAGTGCCCAGGCGGGGGTCGTAGAGACCCAGTACTTC. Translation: CASSAQAGVVETQYF. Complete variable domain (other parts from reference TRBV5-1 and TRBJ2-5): KAGVTQTPRYLIKTRGQQVTLSCSPISGHRSVSWYQQTPGQGLQFLFEYFSETQRNKGNFPGRFSGRQFSNSRSEMNVSTLELGDSALYLCASSAQAGVVETQYFGPGTRLLVL.

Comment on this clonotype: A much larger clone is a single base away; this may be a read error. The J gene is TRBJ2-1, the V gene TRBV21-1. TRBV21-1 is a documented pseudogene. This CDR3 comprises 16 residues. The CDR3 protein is CVSSLIAELTYNEQFF. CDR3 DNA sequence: TGTGTCAGCAGCCTCATAGCGGAGCTTACCTACAATGAGCAGTTCTTC.

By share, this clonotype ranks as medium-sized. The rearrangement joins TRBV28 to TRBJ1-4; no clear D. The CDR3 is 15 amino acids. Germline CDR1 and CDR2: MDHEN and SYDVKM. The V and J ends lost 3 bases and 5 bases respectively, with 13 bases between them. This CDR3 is CASSFIGSQNEKLFF. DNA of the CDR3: TGTGCCAGCAGTTTTATTGGCAGTCAGAATGAAAAACTGTTTTTT.

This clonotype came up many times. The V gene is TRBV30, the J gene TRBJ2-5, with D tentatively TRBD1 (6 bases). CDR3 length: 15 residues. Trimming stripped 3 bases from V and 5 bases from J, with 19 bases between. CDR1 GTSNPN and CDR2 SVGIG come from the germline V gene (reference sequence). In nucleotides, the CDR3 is TGTGCCTGGAGCCCGCGCGGACAGCGAGGGGAGACCCAGTACTTC. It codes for CAWSPRGQRGETQYF.

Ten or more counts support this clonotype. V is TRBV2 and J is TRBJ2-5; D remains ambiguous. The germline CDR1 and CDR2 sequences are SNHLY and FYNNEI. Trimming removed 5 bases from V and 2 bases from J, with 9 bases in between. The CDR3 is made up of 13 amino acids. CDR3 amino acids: CASSKGPQETQYF. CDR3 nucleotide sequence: TGTGCCAGCAGTAAAGGACCGCAAGAGACCCAGTACTTC. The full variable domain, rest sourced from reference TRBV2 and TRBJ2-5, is EPEVTQTPSHQVTQMGQEVILRCVPISNHLYFYWYRQILGQKVEFLVSFYNNEISEKSEIFDDQFSVERPDGSNFTLKIRSTKLEDSAMYFCASSKGPQETQYFGPGTRLLVL.

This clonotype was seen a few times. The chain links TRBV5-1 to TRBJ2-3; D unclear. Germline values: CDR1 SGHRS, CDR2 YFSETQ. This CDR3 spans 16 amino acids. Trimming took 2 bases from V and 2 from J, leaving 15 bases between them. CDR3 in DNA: TGCGCCAGCAGCTTACGGTCGCAGGCCCTCACAGATACGCAGTATTTT. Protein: CASSLRSQALTDTQYF.